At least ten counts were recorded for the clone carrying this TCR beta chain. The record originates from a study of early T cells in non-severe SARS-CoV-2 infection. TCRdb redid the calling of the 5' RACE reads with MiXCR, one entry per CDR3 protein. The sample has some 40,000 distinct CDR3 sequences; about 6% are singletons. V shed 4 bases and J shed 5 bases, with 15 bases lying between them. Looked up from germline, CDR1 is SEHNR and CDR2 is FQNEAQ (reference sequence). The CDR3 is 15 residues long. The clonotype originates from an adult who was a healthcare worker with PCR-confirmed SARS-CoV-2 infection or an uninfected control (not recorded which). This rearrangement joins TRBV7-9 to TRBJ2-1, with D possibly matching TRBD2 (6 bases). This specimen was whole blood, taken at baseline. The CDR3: CASSSGVAGNNEQFF. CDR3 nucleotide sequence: TGTGCCAGCAGCTCGGGTGTGGCGGGGAACAATGAGCAGTTCTTC. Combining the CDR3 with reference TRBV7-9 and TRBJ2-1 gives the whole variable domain DTGVSQNPRHKITKRGQNVTFRCDPISEHNRLYWYRQTLGQGPEFLTYFQNEAQLEKSRLLSDRFSAERPKGSFSTLEIQRTEQGDSAMYLCASSSGVAGNNEQFFGPGTRLTVL.